The subject of this entry is one T cell receptor beta chain. Its antigen is not known. These data come from a study of T-cell memory formation after mild COVID-19. Findings of the study overall: Balance between CD4 and CD8 was seen in clones contracting day 15 to 85, and a CD4+ lean was seen in later expanders. Pre-infection memory carried some responding clones, suggesting that cross-reactive memory joined. A second wave of clones peaked on day 37, and their SARS-CoV-2 specificity went unconfirmed.

Trimming shortened V by 5 bases and J by 3 bases, and 11 bases separated the two germline ends. This CDR3 has 13 residues. TCRdb re-derived calls from the 5' RACE reads in MiXCR, one entry per CDR3 protein. The profile covers about 560,000 distinct CDR3 sequences, with roughly 17% appearing a single time and about 7.5% taken by the ten largest. Material for sequencing was PBMCs or a T cell subset sorted from them (not recorded which). The rearrangement links TRBV12-3 or TRBV12-4 to TRBJ2-7; D remains ambiguous. This receptor was obtained from an adult woman who had mild COVID-19 (a few samples of this study predate the infection). Cell type and time point are not known. CDR3 nucleotides: TGTGCCAGCAGTCCTACCTATGGCTACGAGCAGTACTTC. Encoded protein: CASSPTYGYEQYF.